Listed below are T cell receptor beta chains from one sample, sequenced in a study of blood T cell repertoires in COVID-19. Libraries were prepared by immunoSEQ multiplex PCR; TCRdb keeps only in-frame clonotypes and omits some of them. The sample lists some 150,000 clones, approximately 81% occurring once. Sequenced: peripheral blood. The receptors derive from a woman aged 65 to 85 with COVID-19, enrolled during active disease. The conserved cysteine and the conserved F or W are not part of the CDR3 here. The order of the fields is clone size, J gene, D gene, V gene, CDR3 protein. D genes are given only for firm matches. Not every row has a clone size; where given, it reads once, few, many or a size class.

clone size: once
J gene: TRBJ1-2
D gene: TRBD1
V gene: TRBV28
CDR3 protein: ASKRGQSGYT

clone size: NA
J gene: TRBJ2-1
D gene: TRBD2
V gene: TRBV15
CDR3 protein: ATSRASGSYNEQF

clone size: NA
J gene: TRBJ1-1
D gene: TRBD1
V gene: TRBV5-1
CDR3 protein: ASSSGTGHTEAF

clone size: once
J gene: TRBJ2-1
D gene: TRBD2
V gene: TRBV5-6
CDR3 protein: ASSTWTSGAGNEQF

clone size: NA
J gene: TRBJ1-2
D gene: TRBD1
V gene: TRBV3-1/TRBV3-2
CDR3 protein: ASSPQGINAGYT

clone size: NA
J gene: TRBJ2-7
D gene: NA
V gene: TRBV10-3
CDR3 protein: AISESKGGAPYEQY

clone size: NA
J gene: TRBJ1-1
D gene: TRBD1
V gene: TRBV27
CDR3 protein: ASSFRGRFAEAF

clone size: NA
J gene: TRBJ2-3
D gene: NA
V gene: TRBV12-3/TRBV12-4
CDR3 protein: ASSPPGADTQY

clone size: NA
J gene: TRBJ1-1
D gene: NA
V gene: TRBV5-1
CDR3 protein: ASSVNQGGSTEAF

clone size: NA
J gene: TRBJ1-4
D gene: NA
V gene: TRBV29-1
CDR3 protein: SANSQEKLF

clone size: NA
J gene: TRBJ1-5
D gene: NA
V gene: TRBV9
CDR3 protein: ASSQWGGKQPQH

clone size: NA
J gene: TRBJ2-7
D gene: NA
V gene: TRBV6-5
CDR3 protein: ASTAAHEQY

clone size: once
J gene: TRBJ1-5
D gene: NA
V gene: TRBV6-5
CDR3 protein: ASSYSKGDSNQPQH

clone size: NA
J gene: TRBJ1-2
D gene: NA
V gene: TRBV28
CDR3 protein: ASSRSLNYGYT

clone size: NA
J gene: TRBJ2-1
D gene: NA
V gene: TRBV6-4
CDR3 protein: ASSQANNNEQF

clone size: NA
J gene: TRBJ2-3
D gene: TRBD2
V gene: TRBV27
CDR3 protein: ASRGGTGGYTQY

clone size: NA
J gene: TRBJ1-6
D gene: TRBD1
V gene: TRBV18
CDR3 protein: ASSPGQGPNSPLH

clone size: NA
J gene: TRBJ1-1
D gene: NA
V gene: TRBV10-1
CDR3 protein: ASSESGRAAF

clone size: NA
J gene: TRBJ2-2
D gene: NA
V gene: TRBV29-1
CDR3 protein: SIPSVLGDLTADGELF

clone size: NA
J gene: TRBJ1-2
D gene: NA
V gene: TRBV28
CDR3 protein: ASSRGLGYGYT

clone size: NA
J gene: TRBJ1-5
D gene: NA
V gene: TRBV20-1
CDR3 protein: SASRGSANQPQH

clone size: NA
J gene: TRBJ1-4
D gene: NA
V gene: TRBV27
CDR3 protein: ASRAPGMRATNEKLF

clone size: NA
J gene: TRBJ1-2
D gene: NA
V gene: TRBV5-4
CDR3 protein: ASSPRRGGAGLYGYT

clone size: NA
J gene: TRBJ2-7
D gene: NA
V gene: TRBV11-2
CDR3 protein: ASSLPELAAPYEQY

clone size: once
J gene: TRBJ2-1
D gene: TRBD2
V gene: TRBV12-3/TRBV12-4
CDR3 protein: ASSNSGGNEQF

clone size: NA
J gene: TRBJ2-1
D gene: TRBD2
V gene: TRBV5-6
CDR3 protein: ASSLSGTSGSIYNEQF

clone size: NA
J gene: TRBJ1-4
D gene: TRBD1
V gene: TRBV11-3
CDR3 protein: ASSLAPRTGNGDEKLF

clone size: NA
J gene: TRBJ2-3
D gene: NA
V gene: TRBV19
CDR3 protein: ASTEGTTDTQY

clone size: NA
J gene: TRBJ2-1
D gene: NA
V gene: TRBV6-5
CDR3 protein: AIGQPYNEQF

clone size: few
J gene: TRBJ1-5
D gene: NA
V gene: TRBV28
CDR3 protein: ASSLFDKYNQPQH

clone size: NA
J gene: TRBJ2-5
D gene: TRBD1
V gene: TRBV2
CDR3 protein: ASSVDRGQETQY

clone size: NA
J gene: TRBJ1-4
D gene: TRBD1
V gene: TRBV19
CDR3 protein: ASLGTGVLSREKLF

clone size: NA
J gene: TRBJ1-1
D gene: TRBD1
V gene: TRBV28
CDR3 protein: ASSLIRGPRPF

clone size: NA
J gene: TRBJ1-2
D gene: NA
V gene: TRBV5-1
CDR3 protein: ASSEDGGLVAGYT

clone size: NA
J gene: TRBJ2-3
D gene: TRBD1
V gene: TRBV11-2
CDR3 protein: ASSLGPAGGDTQY

clone size: few
J gene: TRBJ1-6
D gene: NA
V gene: TRBV2
CDR3 protein: ASSEQRQKSSPLH

clone size: NA
J gene: TRBJ1-1
D gene: NA
V gene: TRBV18
CDR3 protein: ASSPLLSNTEAF

clone size: NA
J gene: TRBJ1-4
D gene: NA
V gene: TRBV15
CDR3 protein: ATSLEGRNEKLF

clone size: NA
J gene: TRBJ2-2
D gene: NA
V gene: TRBV4-1
CDR3 protein: ASSQDPDTGELF

clone size: NA
J gene: TRBJ1-2
D gene: NA
V gene: TRBV7-9
CDR3 protein: ASSPAGPGGYT

clone size: NA
J gene: TRBJ1-2
D gene: TRBD1
V gene: TRBV3-1/TRBV3-2
CDR3 protein: ASSQGTGGIYGYT

clone size: few
J gene: TRBJ2-7
D gene: NA
V gene: TRBV18
CDR3 protein: ASSTTGYEQY

clone size: NA
J gene: TRBJ1-1
D gene: NA
V gene: TRBV18
CDR3 protein: ASSRGQNTEAF

clone size: NA
J gene: TRBJ1-2
D gene: NA
V gene: TRBV6-6
CDR3 protein: ASRRVGESVGYT

clone size: NA
J gene: TRBJ1-2
D gene: TRBD1
V gene: TRBV29-1
CDR3 protein: SVNTLRGQYGYT

clone size: NA
J gene: TRBJ2-7
D gene: NA
V gene: TRBV5-1
CDR3 protein: ASSLEPLASYEQY

clone size: NA
J gene: TRBJ2-1
D gene: TRBD2
V gene: TRBV2
CDR3 protein: ARELADTYNEQF

clone size: NA
J gene: TRBJ1-2
D gene: TRBD1
V gene: TRBV6-5
CDR3 protein: ASSYRQGGYT